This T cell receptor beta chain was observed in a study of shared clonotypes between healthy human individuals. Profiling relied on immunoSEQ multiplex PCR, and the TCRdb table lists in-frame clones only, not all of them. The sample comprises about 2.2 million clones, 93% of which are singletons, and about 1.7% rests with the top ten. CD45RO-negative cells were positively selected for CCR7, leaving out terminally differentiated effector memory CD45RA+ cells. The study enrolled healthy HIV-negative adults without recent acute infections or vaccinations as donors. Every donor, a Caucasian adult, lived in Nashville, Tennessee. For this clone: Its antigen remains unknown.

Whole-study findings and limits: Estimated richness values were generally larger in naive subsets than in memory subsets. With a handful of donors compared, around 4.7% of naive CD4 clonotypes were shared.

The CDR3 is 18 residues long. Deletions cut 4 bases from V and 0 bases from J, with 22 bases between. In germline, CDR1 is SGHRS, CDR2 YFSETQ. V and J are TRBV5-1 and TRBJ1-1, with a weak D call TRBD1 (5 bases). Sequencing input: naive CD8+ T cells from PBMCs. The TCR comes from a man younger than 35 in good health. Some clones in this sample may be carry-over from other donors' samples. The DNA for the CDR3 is TGCGCCAGCAGCCCCTTTTTTGACAGTCCCGGAATGAACACTGAAGCTTTCTTT. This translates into CASSPFFDSPGMNTEAFF.